A selection of T cell receptor beta chains follows, all from one sample in a study of beta chain features in type 1 diabetes. The table came from immunoSEQ multiplex PCR; TCRdb's copy has only in-frame clones and leaves some out. The data show hundreds of thousands of clones, under 70% seen once. The material sequenced was naive CD4+ T cells from blood. All receptors derive from a man aged 25 to 40 in good health. CDR3s include the opening cysteine and the closing phenylalanine or tryptophan. D genes are given only for firm matches. The size field is filled for only some rows; it gives once, few, many or a size class.

cdr3_aa: CASSLDRGQETQYF
cdr3_nt: TGTGCCAGCAGCCTAGACAGGGGCCAAGAGACCCAGTACTTC
d_call: TRBD1
v_call: TRBV7-2
clone_size: NA
j_call: TRBJ2-5

cdr3_aa: CASSPRWALTQYF
cdr3_nt: TGTGCCAGCAGCCCTCGTTGGGCGCTTACGCAGTATTTT
d_call: NA
v_call: TRBV14
clone_size: NA
j_call: TRBJ2-3

cdr3_aa: CSVGLGGRSYEQYF
cdr3_nt: TGCAGCGTTGGATTAGGCGGACGCTCCTACGAGCAGTACTTC
d_call: NA
v_call: TRBV29-1
clone_size: NA
j_call: TRBJ2-7

cdr3_aa: CSASQGANYGYTF
cdr3_nt: TGCAGCGCCTCACAGGGGGCTAACTATGGCTACACCTTC
d_call: TRBD1
v_call: TRBV29-1
clone_size: few
j_call: TRBJ1-2

cdr3_aa: CASSLEVEQFF
cdr3_nt: TGTGCCAGCAGCTTAGAGGTTGAGCAGTTCTTC
d_call: NA
v_call: TRBV7-2
clone_size: few
j_call: TRBJ2-1

cdr3_aa: CSLDRGDTQYF
cdr3_nt: TGCAGCTTGGACAGGGGCGATACGCAGTATTTT
d_call: TRBD1
v_call: TRBV29-1
clone_size: NA
j_call: TRBJ2-3

cdr3_aa: CASSSRRGYEQYF
cdr3_nt: TGTGCCAGCAGCTCGCGGAGGGGCTACGAGCAGTACTTC
d_call: NA
v_call: TRBV7-2
clone_size: few
j_call: TRBJ2-7

cdr3_aa: CSAGQRNTEAFF
cdr3_nt: TGCAGCGCTGGACAGAGGAACACTGAAGCTTTCTTT
d_call: NA
v_call: TRBV29-1
clone_size: few
j_call: TRBJ1-1

cdr3_aa: CSVVEGAAGDTQYF
cdr3_nt: TGCAGCGTTGTGGAGGGGGCGGCCGGAGATACGCAGTATTTT
d_call: NA
v_call: TRBV29-1
clone_size: NA
j_call: TRBJ2-3

cdr3_aa: CSVGQHLYNEQFF
cdr3_nt: TGCAGCGTCGGACAGCACCTCTACAATGAGCAGTTCTTC
d_call: NA
v_call: TRBV29-1
clone_size: NA
j_call: TRBJ2-1

cdr3_aa: CASSVLAGVTDTQYF
cdr3_nt: TGTGCCAGCAGCGTCCTAGCGGGAGTGACAGATACGCAGTATTTT
d_call: TRBD2
v_call: TRBV9
clone_size: NA
j_call: TRBJ2-3

cdr3_aa: CASSVATGGKGLQETQYF
cdr3_nt: TGTGCCAGCAGCGTAGCTACGGGGGGCAAAGGGCTACAAGAGACCCAGTACTTC
d_call: NA
v_call: TRBV9
clone_size: NA
j_call: TRBJ2-5

cdr3_aa: CATSRDWQARKFMVTEAFF
cdr3_nt: TGTGCCACCAGCAGAGATTGGCAGGCCCGGAAATTTATGGTAACTGAAGCTTTCTTT
d_call: NA
v_call: TRBV15
clone_size: NA
j_call: TRBJ1-1

cdr3_aa: CASSPRGERGYTF
cdr3_nt: TGTGCCAGCAGCCCACGTGGTGAGCGGGGCTACACCTTC
d_call: NA
v_call: TRBV7-9
clone_size: NA
j_call: TRBJ1-2

cdr3_aa: CSVDPGLAGNGEQYF
cdr3_nt: TGCAGCGTAGATCCGGGACTAGCGGGAAATGGAGAGCAGTACTTC
d_call: TRBD2
v_call: TRBV29-1
clone_size: NA
j_call: TRBJ2-7

cdr3_aa: CASSDSLIGQPGRGSPLHF
cdr3_nt: TGTGCCAGCAGCGACAGCCTTATAGGACAGCCCGGCAGGGGTTCACCCCTCCACTTT
d_call: NA
v_call: TRBV9
clone_size: NA
j_call: TRBJ1-6

cdr3_aa: CSVTSRDNYEQYF
cdr3_nt: TGCAGCGTTACTAGCCGGGACAACTACGAGCAGTACTTC
d_call: NA
v_call: TRBV29-1
clone_size: NA
j_call: TRBJ2-7

cdr3_aa: CAWSLTEQNEQFF
cdr3_nt: TGTGCCTGGAGTTTGACAGAACAGAATGAGCAGTTCTTC
d_call: NA
v_call: TRBV30
clone_size: NA
j_call: TRBJ2-1

cdr3_aa: CAWSVGAGGTETQYF
cdr3_nt: TGTGCCTGGAGTGTAGGAGCGGGAGGCACAGAGACCCAGTACTTC
d_call: TRBD2
v_call: TRBV30
clone_size: NA
j_call: TRBJ2-5

cdr3_aa: CASSLWGPSGVETQYF
cdr3_nt: TGTGCCAGCAGTTTATGGGGGCCTAGCGGGGTAGAGACCCAGTACTTC
d_call: TRBD2
v_call: TRBV28
clone_size: NA
j_call: TRBJ2-5

cdr3_aa: CASSLEDKPFF
cdr3_nt: TGTGCCAGCAGCTTAGAGGACAAACCGTTCTTC
d_call: NA
v_call: TRBV7-2
clone_size: NA
j_call: TRBJ2-1

cdr3_aa: CASSHSLVTPETQYF
cdr3_nt: TGCGCCAGCAGCCATTCATTGGTGACACCAGAGACCCAGTACTTC
d_call: NA
v_call: TRBV4-3
clone_size: NA
j_call: TRBJ2-5

cdr3_aa: CAWTRFGGRTDTQYF
cdr3_nt: TGTGCCTGGACTCGTTTTGGCGGGAGAACAGATACGCAGTATTTT
d_call: TRBD2
v_call: TRBV30
clone_size: NA
j_call: TRBJ2-3

cdr3_aa: CASSVGSETQYF
cdr3_nt: TGTGCCAGCAGCGTAGGGTCCGAGACCCAGTACTTC
d_call: NA
v_call: TRBV9
clone_size: once
j_call: TRBJ2-5

cdr3_aa: CASKPGPNTGELFF
cdr3_nt: TGCGCCAGCAAACCGGGACCAAACACCGGGGAGCTGTTTTTT
d_call: NA
v_call: TRBV10-2
clone_size: NA
j_call: TRBJ2-2

cdr3_aa: CASSLRMGETQYF
cdr3_nt: TGCGCCAGCAGCTTGAGGATGGGCGAGACCCAGTACTTC
d_call: NA
v_call: TRBV5-1
clone_size: NA
j_call: TRBJ2-5

cdr3_aa: CASSQDLASGRPDTQYF
cdr3_nt: TGCGCCAGCAGCCAAGATTTGGCTAGCGGGAGACCAGATACGCAGTATTTT
d_call: TRBD2
v_call: TRBV4-3
clone_size: NA
j_call: TRBJ2-3

cdr3_aa: CASSPGSGNIQYF
cdr3_nt: TGTGCCAGCTCCCCCGGGAGCGGAAACATTCAGTACTTC
d_call: NA
v_call: TRBV18
clone_size: NA
j_call: TRBJ2-4

cdr3_aa: CASSAGQGRNNEQFF
cdr3_nt: TGTGCCAGCAGCGCCGGACAGGGGAGGAACAATGAGCAGTTCTTC
d_call: TRBD1
v_call: TRBV7-9
clone_size: NA
j_call: TRBJ2-1

cdr3_aa: CSVGGWGGADTQYF
cdr3_nt: TGCAGCGTCGGGGGATGGGGAGGGGCAGATACGCAGTATTTT
d_call: TRBD2
v_call: TRBV29-1
clone_size: NA
j_call: TRBJ2-3

cdr3_aa: CSVERRGNYGYTF
cdr3_nt: TGCAGCGTTGAAAGGAGGGGTAACTATGGCTACACCTTC
d_call: NA
v_call: TRBV29-1
clone_size: NA
j_call: TRBJ1-2

cdr3_aa: CAWRGQGTNTEAFF
cdr3_nt: TGTGCCTGGAGGGGACAGGGCACTAACACTGAAGCTTTCTTT
d_call: TRBD1
v_call: TRBV30
clone_size: few
j_call: TRBJ1-1

cdr3_aa: CASTGAGAYSDTQYF
cdr3_nt: TGTGCCAGCACGGGGGCAGGGGCGTATTCAGATACGCAGTATTTT
d_call: NA
v_call: TRBV28
clone_size: few
j_call: TRBJ2-3

cdr3_aa: CSASKETQYF
cdr3_nt: TGCAGTGCTAGCAAGGAGACCCAGTACTTC
d_call: NA
v_call: TRBV20-1
clone_size: NA
j_call: TRBJ2-5

cdr3_aa: CASSLGLAPLNEQFF
cdr3_nt: TGTGCCAGCAGCCTGGGACTAGCGCCACTCAATGAGCAGTTCTTC
d_call: TRBD2
v_call: TRBV7-2
clone_size: NA
j_call: TRBJ2-1

cdr3_aa: CSVEDPGQGNSPLHF
cdr3_nt: TGCAGCGTTGAAGATCCGGGACAGGGAAATTCACCCCTCCACTTT
d_call: TRBD1
v_call: TRBV29-1
clone_size: NA
j_call: TRBJ1-6

cdr3_aa: CASSVAGLAGGSDTQYF
cdr3_nt: TGTGCCAGCAGCGTAGCTGGACTAGCGGGAGGATCGGATACGCAGTATTTT
d_call: TRBD2
v_call: TRBV9
clone_size: once
j_call: TRBJ2-3

cdr3_aa: CAWSYRYQETQYF
cdr3_nt: TGTGCCTGGAGTTACAGGTACCAAGAGACCCAGTACTTC
d_call: NA
v_call: TRBV30
clone_size: NA
j_call: TRBJ2-5

cdr3_aa: CASSLSGGQKTQYF
cdr3_nt: TGTGCCAGCAGCTTGTCGGGGGGCCAGAAGACCCAGTACTTC
d_call: NA
v_call: TRBV5-5
clone_size: NA
j_call: TRBJ2-5

cdr3_aa: CSVEGGSSYGYTF
cdr3_nt: TGCAGCGTTGAAGGGGGCTCGAGCTATGGCTACACCTTC
d_call: NA
v_call: TRBV29-1
clone_size: NA
j_call: TRBJ1-2

cdr3_aa: CAWSRSEPEAFF
cdr3_nt: TGTGCCTGGAGTAGATCTGAGCCTGAAGCTTTCTTT
d_call: NA
v_call: TRBV30
clone_size: once
j_call: TRBJ1-1